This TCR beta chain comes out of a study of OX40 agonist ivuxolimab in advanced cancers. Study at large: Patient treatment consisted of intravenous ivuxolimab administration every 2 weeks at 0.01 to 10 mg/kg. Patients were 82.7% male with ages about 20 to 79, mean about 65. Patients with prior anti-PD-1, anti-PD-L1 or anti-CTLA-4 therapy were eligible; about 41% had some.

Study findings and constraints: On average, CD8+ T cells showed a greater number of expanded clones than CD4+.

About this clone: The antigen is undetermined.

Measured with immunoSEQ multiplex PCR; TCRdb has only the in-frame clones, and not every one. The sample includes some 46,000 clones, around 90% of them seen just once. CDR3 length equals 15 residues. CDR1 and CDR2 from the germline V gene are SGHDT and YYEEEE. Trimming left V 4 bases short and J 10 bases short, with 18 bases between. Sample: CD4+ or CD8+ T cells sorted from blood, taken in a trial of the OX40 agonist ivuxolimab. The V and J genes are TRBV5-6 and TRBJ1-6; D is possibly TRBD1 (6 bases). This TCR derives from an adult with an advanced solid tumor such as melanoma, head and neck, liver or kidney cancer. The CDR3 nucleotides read TGTGCCAGCAGCCAGAAGCCAGGGGAGCAGTCACCCCTCCACTTT. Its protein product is CASSQKPGEQSPLHF.